At least ten counts were recorded for the clone carrying this T cell receptor (beta chain). Via MiXCR, TCRdb re-called the 5' RACE reads, giving one row per CDR3 protein. The table lists about 140,000 distinct CDR3 sequences, 3.5% to 5% of them singletons. This CDR3 is built from 16 residues. V was cut by 0 bases and J by 1 base, with 12 bases left in between. Germline loops: CDR1 LGHNT, CDR2 FRNRAP. This record comes from a study of human T cells and chemical hapten exposure. Whole blood, unfractionated, served as the material for total RNA extraction. The chain couples TRBV12-5 to TRBJ2-5, with D perhaps assigned TRBD1 or TRBD2 (5 bases each). This clonotype was obtained from a female donor in good health. The CDR3 reads CASGLVGTPAQETQYF. CDR3 in DNA: TGTGCTAGTGGTTTGGTGGGGACCCCAGCCCAAGAGACCCAGTACTTC.